The source of this T cell receptor (beta chain) is a study of T cell responses to AZD1222 COVID-19 vaccine (dated by TCRdb to the early 2020s). Notes on the research overall: TCR sequencing was performed for about 240 trial participants, of whom about 200 were given two doses of AZD1222 and around 25 were given two doses of MenACWY control vaccine. Trial participants were enrolled into age subgroups of 18-55, 56-69 and 70-plus years, which contained around 140, 26 and 57 TCR-sequenced participants, respectively. What the study reported, not specific to this receptor: The 56-69-year group was small, and its depth increase did not reach significance, likely because of low power. Because no samples from the day 14 peak response were available, repertoires could be characterized only after the peak T cell response. Reportedly, close to half of the unique spike-specific TCRs recognized epitopes lying outside the regions that are mutated in the B.1.351 and B.1.1.7 variants. Conclusions about previously exposed vaccinees are limited because only a handful of AZD1222 recipients were SARS-CoV-2 seropositive at baseline. After two AZD1222 doses, spike-specific TCR breadth and depth were significantly higher than at day 0 and than in MenACWY recipients. The vaccine-associated CD4 TCRs covered the entire spike protein, and the dominant responses fell in regions 160-218 and 743-854. Participants were mostly white British and included more females than males, and it was suggested by the authors that clonal diversity may have been underestimated.

The CDR3 regions of human TCRbeta chains were subjected to immunosequencing. As for the original processing: Repertoire TCRs were matched against a reference library of SARS-CoV-2-specific TCRs generated with the MIRA antigen-specificity platform. Breadth was defined as the fraction of unique TCRs that were SARS-CoV-2-associated. Depth was defined as the fraction of total T cells that were SARS-CoV-2-associated. Each spike-specific TCR was assigned to its reactive spike region and to a CD4 or CD8 class using the MIRA data. Log10-transformed breadth and depth values were compared by one-way ANOVA with Sidak's multiple comparisons tests. TCRdb mirrors the immuneACCESS table, restricted to in-frame sequences. Some clones are absent from its copies; in checked studies, under half trace to an unresolved V gene, and the reason for the others is unknown. Clone size and the V and J calls come from that table; the DNA yielded D and trimming. The sample table lists 110,000 to 150,000 clones, around 94% of them with a count of one. The ten largest clonotypes hold approximately 12% of the sample.

With regard to this clone: Its antigen is currently not known. There are no base qualities to consult, and no much larger clone falls within one base.

Taken with the paper, the label for time point translates to: sample from adult after SARS-CoV-2 infection, after symptom onset. Two convalescent COVID-19 patients, sampled after symptom onset from adults with prior SARS-CoV-2 infection, were also TCR-sequenced for comparison. The V end loses 4 bases and the J end loses 5 bases, and a stretch of 20 bases separates them. The CDR3 holds 16 amino acids from the cysteine to the phenylalanine. CDR3 DNA is the only sequence kept; it has 48 bases, read in frame from the first base. The germline V gene yields MNHEY for CDR1 and SVGAGI for CDR2. The chain was built from TRBV6-5 and TRBJ1-2, and TRBD1 may be the D gene, going by 6 matching bases. The sequencing here drew on peripheral blood, taken after recovery from COVID-19. This TCR was sampled from an adult who had recovered from COVID-19. The DNA sequence is given as TGTGCCAGCAGTTCCCATCAAAGCAGGGACAATTATGGCTACACCTTC. Translation gives CASSSHQSRDNYGYTF.